What follows describes a single T cell receptor beta chain. Its antigen remains unidentified. No base quality values were provided; no much bigger clone lies one nucleotide off. The study was a case-control design nested within a healthcare worker cohort in London, UK, with weekly nasopharyngeal swab PCR tests and blood sampling. Between 23 and 31 March 2020, the week of the UK lockdown, healthcare workers were enrolled and then followed up weekly for as long as 16 weeks. Library method: 5' RACE. The sequencing machine was a NextSeq 500. To correct for sequencing error and PCR bias, the TCR library protocol tagged individual cDNA molecules with unique molecular identifiers. Both TCR alpha and beta chains were sequenced, and tight co-correlation was observed between alpha and beta sequence abundances in each sample. In the paper's pipeline: Decombinator V4 was used to perform V gene, J gene and CDR3 annotation of TCR sequences. Expanded TCRs were defined as changing significantly between any two time points under a Poisson model with p below 0.0001. TCR abundances were normalised to the total number of TCRs sequenced per sample and expressed as counts per million. MAIT TCRs were defined by TRAV1-2 paired with TRAJ12, TRAJ20 or TRAJ33, and iNKT TCRs by TRAV10 paired with TRAJ18. VDJdb, accessed on 1 November 2021, was searched for TCRs annotated for CMV, EBV and SARS-CoV-2, and TCRs annotated for more than one antigen were excluded. The public reads were reprocessed in TCRdb via fastp at Q25 and MiXCR, keeping in-frame beta chains. Here each entry gathers all rows of one CDR3 protein and keeps the most common genes and DNA. TCRdb's processing, not the study's, gives the V and J calls here. The sample contains roughly 50,000 distinct CDR3 sequences, 7% to 9% of them found a single time. About 5.3% of the sample lies in the top ten.

This sample is part of a study of early T cells in non-severe SARS-CoV-2 infection (dated by TCRdb to the early 2020s). Describing the broader study: Bulk RNA from unsorted whole blood was used for TCR sequencing, so alpha and beta chains could not be paired.

CDR1 ENHRY and CDR2 SYGVKD are derived from the germline V gene. The V end loses 6 bases and the J end loses 8 bases, and a stretch of 8 bases separates them. The CDR3 runs 11 residues from the cysteine to the phenylalanine. Only the CDR3 portion is preserved as DNA: 33 bases, with reading frame beginning at the first base. Study-level results and caveats: VDJdb matching was skewed toward anti-spike CD8 responses and likely underestimated virus-specific expansions, missing private and CD4 specificities.

This chain joins TRBV10-3 to TRBJ2-1; the D match is possibly TRBD1 or TRBD2, with 6 bases aligned in each. Sequencing used whole blood. The source of this sequence is an adult who was a healthcare worker with PCR-confirmed SARS-CoV-2 infection or an uninfected control (not recorded which). The sequenced DNA: TGTGCCATCAGGAGGGGGGATGAGCAGTTCTTC. This is translated as CAIRRGDEQFF.